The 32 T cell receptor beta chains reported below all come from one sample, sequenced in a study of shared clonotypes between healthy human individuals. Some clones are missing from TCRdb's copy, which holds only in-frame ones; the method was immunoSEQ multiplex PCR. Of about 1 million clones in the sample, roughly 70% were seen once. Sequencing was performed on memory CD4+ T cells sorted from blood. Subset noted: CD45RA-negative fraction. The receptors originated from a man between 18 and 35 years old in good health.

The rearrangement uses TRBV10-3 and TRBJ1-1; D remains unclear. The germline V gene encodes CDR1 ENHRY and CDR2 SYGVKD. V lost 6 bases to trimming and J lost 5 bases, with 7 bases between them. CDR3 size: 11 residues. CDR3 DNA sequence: TGTGCCATCAGCCACGGGACTGAAGCTTTCTTT. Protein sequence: CAISHGTEAFF.

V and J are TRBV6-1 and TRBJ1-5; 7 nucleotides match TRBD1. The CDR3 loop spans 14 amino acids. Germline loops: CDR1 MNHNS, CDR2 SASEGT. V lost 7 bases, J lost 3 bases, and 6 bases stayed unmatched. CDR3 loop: CASIDRDVNQPQHF. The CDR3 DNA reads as TGTGCCAGCATAGACAGGGATGTCAATCAGCCCCAGCATTTT.

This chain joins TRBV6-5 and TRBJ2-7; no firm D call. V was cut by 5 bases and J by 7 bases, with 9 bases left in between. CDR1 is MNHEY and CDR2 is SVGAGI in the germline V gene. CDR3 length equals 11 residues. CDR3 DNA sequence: TGTGCCAGCAGTCTCTTCGGGGAGCAGTACTTC. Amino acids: CASSLFGEQYF.

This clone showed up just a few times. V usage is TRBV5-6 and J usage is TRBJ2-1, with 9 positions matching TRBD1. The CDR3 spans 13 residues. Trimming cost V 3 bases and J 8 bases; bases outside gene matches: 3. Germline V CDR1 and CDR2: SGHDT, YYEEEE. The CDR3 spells CASSWDREYEQFF. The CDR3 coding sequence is TGTGCCAGCAGCTGGGACAGGGAGTATGAGCAGTTCTTC.

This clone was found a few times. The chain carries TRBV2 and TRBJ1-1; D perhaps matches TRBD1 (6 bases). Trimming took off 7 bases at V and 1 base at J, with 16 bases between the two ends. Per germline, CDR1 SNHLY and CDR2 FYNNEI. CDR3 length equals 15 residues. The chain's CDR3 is CASTGGRRSNTEAFF. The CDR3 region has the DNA TGTGCCAGCACTGGGGGCCGCAGGTCGAACACTGAAGCTTTCTTT.

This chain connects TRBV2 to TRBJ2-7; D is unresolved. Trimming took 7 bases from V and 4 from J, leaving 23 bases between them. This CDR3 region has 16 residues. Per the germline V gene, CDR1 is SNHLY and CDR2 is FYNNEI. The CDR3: CASKANLALTSYEQYF. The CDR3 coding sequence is TGTGCCAGCAAGGCTAACCTCGCATTAACTTCATACGAGCAGTACTTC.

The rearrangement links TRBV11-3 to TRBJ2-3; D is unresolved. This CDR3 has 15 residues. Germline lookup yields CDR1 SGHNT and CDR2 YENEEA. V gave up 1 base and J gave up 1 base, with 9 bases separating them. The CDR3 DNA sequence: TGTGCCAGCAGCTTAGGACTTTCGGGCACAGATACGCAGTATTTT. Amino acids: CASSLGLSGTDTQYF.

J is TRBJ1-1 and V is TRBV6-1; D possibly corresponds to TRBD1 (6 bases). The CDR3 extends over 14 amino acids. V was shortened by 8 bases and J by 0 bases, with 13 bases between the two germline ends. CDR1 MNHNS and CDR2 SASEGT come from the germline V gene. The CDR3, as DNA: TGTGCCAGCGCGCCCGGGGGCCTGAACACTGAAGCTTTCTTT. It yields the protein CASAPGGLNTEAFF.

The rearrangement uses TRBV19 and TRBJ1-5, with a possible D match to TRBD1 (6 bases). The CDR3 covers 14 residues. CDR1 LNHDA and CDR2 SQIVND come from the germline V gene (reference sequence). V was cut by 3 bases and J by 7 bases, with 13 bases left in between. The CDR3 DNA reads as TGTGCCAGTAGTATTGGGGGCAGGGAACAGCCCCAGCATTTT. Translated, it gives CASSIGGREQPQHF.

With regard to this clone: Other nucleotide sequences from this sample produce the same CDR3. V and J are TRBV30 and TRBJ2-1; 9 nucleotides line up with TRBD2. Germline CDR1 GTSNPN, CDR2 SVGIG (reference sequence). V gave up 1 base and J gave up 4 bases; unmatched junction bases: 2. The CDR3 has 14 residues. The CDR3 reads CAWSGLAGYNEQFF. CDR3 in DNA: TGTGCCTGGAGTGGGCTAGCGGGGTACAATGAGCAGTTCTTC.

Here the CDR3 DNA reads TGTGCCAGCAGCTACAGGGGCAAGAACACTGAAGCTTTCTTT. Amino acid sequence: CASSYRGKNTEAFF. The V and J genes are TRBV7-2 and TRBJ1-1; TRBD1 matches 7 bases. Germline V gene lookup returns CDR1 SGHTA and CDR2 FQGNSA. Unmatched junction bases numbered 3, after V lost 4 bases and J lost 1 base. The CDR3 is made up of 14 amino acids.

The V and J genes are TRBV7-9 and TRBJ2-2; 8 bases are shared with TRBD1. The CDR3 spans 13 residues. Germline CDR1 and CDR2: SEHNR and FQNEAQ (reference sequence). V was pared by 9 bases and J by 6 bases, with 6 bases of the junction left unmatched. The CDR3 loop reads CARGTGSPGELFF. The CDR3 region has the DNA TGTGCCAGAGGGACAGGCAGTCCCGGGGAGCTGTTTTTT.

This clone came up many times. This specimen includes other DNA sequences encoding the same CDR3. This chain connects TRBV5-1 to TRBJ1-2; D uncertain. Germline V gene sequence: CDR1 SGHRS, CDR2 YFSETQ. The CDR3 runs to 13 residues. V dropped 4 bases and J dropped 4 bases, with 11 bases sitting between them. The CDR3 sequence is CASSRSETYGYTF. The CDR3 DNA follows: TGCGCCAGCAGCCGATCAGAGACCTATGGCTACACCTTC.

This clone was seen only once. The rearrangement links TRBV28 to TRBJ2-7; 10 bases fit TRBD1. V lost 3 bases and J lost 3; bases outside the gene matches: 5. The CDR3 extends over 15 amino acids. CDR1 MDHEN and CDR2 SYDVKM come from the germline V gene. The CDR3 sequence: CASSLDRGGLYEQYF. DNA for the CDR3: TGTGCCAGCAGTTTGGACAGGGGGGGACTCTACGAGCAGTACTTC.

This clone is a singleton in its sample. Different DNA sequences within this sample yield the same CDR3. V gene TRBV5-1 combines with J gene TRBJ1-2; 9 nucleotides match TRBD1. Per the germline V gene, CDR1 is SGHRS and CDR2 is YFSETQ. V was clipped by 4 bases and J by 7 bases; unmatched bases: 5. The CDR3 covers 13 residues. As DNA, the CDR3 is TGCGCCAGCAGCCCAACAGGGGGCGGTGGCTACACCTTC. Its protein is CASSPTGGGGYTF. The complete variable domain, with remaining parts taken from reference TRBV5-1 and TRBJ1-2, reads KAGVTQTPRYLIKTRGQQVTLSCSPISGHRSVSWYQQTPGQGLQFLFEYFSETQRNKGNFPGRFSGRQFSNSRSEMNVSTLELGDSALYLCASSPTGGGGYTFGSGTRLTVV.

The CDR3 DNA is TGTGCCAGCAGCTTGGCCGCTGGCACCGGGGAGCTGTTTTTT. Encoded protein: CASSLAAGTGELFF. The J gene is TRBJ2-2, the V gene TRBV5-6, with no clear D. CDR3 length: 14 residues. Germline V gene data show CDR1 as SGHDT and CDR2 as YYEEEE. Trimming shortened V by 0 bases and J by 4 bases, and 7 bases separated the two germline ends.

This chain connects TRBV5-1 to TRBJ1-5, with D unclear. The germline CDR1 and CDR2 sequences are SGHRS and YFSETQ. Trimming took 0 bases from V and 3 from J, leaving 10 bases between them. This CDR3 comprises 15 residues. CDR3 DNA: TGCGCCAGCAGCTTGGAAGACCCCAACAATCAGCCCCAGCATTTT. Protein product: CASSLEDPNNQPQHF.

The CDR3 DNA reads as TGTGCCTGGAAAGGACAGGGCATGCAGCCCCAGCATTTT. It translates to CAWKGQGMQPQHF. The chain links TRBV30 to TRBJ1-5; TRBD1 matches at 8 bases. CDR1 is GTSNPN, CDR2 SVGIG, per germline (reference sequence). The CDR3 length is 13 residues. V was pared by 4 bases and J by 7 bases, with 6 bases of the junction left unmatched.

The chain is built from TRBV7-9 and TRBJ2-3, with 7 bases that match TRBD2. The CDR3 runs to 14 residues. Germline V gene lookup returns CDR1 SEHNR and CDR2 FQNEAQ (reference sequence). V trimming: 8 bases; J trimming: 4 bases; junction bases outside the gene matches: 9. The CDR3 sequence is CASGTGGSADTQYF. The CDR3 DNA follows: TGTGCCAGCGGAACGGGAGGCTCAGCAGATACGCAGTATTTT.

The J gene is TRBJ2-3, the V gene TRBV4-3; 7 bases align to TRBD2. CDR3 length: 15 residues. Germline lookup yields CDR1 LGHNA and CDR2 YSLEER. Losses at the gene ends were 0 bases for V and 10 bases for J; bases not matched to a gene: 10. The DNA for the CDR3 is TGCGCCAGCAGCCAAGATAGGGGAAGCGGGACTTCGCAGTATTTT. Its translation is CASSQDRGSGTSQYF.

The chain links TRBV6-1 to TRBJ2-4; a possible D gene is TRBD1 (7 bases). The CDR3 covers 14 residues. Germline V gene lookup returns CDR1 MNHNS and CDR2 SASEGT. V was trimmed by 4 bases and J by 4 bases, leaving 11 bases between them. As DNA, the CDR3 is TGTGCCAGCAGTGTCAGGGGGGTAAAAAACATTCAGTACTTC. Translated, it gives CASSVRGVKNIQYF.

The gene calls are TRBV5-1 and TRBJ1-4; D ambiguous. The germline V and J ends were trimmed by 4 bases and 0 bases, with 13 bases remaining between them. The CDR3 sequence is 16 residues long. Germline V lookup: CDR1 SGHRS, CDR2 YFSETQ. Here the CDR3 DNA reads TGCGCCAGCAGCCCTACCACGTGGGCAACTAATGAAAAACTGTTTTTT. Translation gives CASSPTTWATNEKLFF.

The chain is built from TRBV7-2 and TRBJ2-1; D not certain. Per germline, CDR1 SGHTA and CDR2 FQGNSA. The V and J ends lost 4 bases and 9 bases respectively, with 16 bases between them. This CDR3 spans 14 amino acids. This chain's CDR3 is CASSSRREKAEQFF. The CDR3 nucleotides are TGTGCCAGCAGCTCCCGTCGAGAAAAGGCTGAGCAGTTCTTC.

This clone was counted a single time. CDR3 coding DNA: TGTGCCAGCAGCGAGCGACTAGCGGGTCCCCCCTACAATGAGCAGTTCTTC. Amino acids: CASSERLAGPPYNEQFF. This chain uses TRBV7-2 with TRBJ2-1, with TRBD2 matching over 10 bases. V gave up 5 bases and J gave up 2 bases; unmatched junction bases: 9. The CDR3 loop spans 17 amino acids. The germline CDR1 and CDR2 sequences are SGHTA and FQGNSA. Looking up the rest from reference TRBV7-2 and TRBJ2-1 gives the full variable domain: GAGVSQSPSNKVTEKGKDVELRCDPISGHTALYWYRQSLGQGLEFLIYFQGNSAPDKSGLPSDRFSAERTGGSVSTLTIQRTQQEDSAVYLCASSERLAGPPYNEQFFGPGTRLTVL.

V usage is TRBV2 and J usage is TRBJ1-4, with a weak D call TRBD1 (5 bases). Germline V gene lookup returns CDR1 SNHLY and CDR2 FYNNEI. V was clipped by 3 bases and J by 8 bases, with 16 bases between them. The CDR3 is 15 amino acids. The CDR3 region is CASSERRGPNEKLFF. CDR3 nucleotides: TGTGCCAGCAGTGAGCGTAGGGGACCCAACGAAAAACTGTTTTTT.

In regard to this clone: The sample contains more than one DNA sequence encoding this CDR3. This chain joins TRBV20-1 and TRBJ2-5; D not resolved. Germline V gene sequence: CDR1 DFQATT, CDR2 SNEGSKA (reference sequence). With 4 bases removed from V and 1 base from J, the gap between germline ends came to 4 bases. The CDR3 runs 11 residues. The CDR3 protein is CSAILQETQYF. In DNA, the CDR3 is TGCAGTGCTATCCTCCAAGAGACCCAGTACTTC.

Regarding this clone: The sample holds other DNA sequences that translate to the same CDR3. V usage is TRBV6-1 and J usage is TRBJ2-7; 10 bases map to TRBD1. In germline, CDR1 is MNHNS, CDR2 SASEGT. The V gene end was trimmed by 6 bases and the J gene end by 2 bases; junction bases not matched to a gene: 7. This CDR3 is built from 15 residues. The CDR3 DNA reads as TGTGCCAGCAGCACTCGGGACAGGGGAACCTACGAGCAGTACTTC. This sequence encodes CASSTRDRGTYEQYF.

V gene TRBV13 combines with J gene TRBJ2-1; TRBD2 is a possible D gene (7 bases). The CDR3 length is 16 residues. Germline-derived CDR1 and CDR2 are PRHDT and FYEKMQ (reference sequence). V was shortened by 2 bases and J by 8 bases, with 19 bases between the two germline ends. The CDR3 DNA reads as TGTGCCAGCAGCTTATCCCCGGGGGGCGTTCTGTATGAGCAGTTCTTC. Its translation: CASSLSPGGVLYEQFF.

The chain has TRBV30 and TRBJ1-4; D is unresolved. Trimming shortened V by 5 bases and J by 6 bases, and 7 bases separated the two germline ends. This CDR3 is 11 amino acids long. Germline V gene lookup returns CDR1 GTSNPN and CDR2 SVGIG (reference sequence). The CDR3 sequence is CAWGQDEKLFF. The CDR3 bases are TGTGCCTGGGGGCAGGATGAAAAACTGTTTTTT.

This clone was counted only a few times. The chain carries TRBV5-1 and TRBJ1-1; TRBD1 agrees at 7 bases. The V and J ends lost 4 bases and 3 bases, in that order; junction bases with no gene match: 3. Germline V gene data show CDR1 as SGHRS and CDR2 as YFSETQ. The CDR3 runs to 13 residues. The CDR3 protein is CASSIGQDTEAFF. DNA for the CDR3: TGCGCCAGCAGCATAGGACAGGACACTGAAGCTTTCTTT.

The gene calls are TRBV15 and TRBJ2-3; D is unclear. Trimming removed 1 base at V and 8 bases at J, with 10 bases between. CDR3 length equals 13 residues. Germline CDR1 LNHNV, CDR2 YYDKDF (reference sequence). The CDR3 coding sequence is TGTGCCACCAGCAGAGGTAGCTGGGGTACGCAGTATTTT. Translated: CATSRGSWGTQYF. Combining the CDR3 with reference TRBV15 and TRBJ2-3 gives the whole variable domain DAMVIQNPRYQVTQFGKPVTLSCSQTLNHNVMYWYQQKSSQAPKLLFHYYDKDFNNEADTPDNFQSRRPNTSFCFLDIRSPGLGDTAMYLCATSRGSWGTQYFGPGTRLTVL.

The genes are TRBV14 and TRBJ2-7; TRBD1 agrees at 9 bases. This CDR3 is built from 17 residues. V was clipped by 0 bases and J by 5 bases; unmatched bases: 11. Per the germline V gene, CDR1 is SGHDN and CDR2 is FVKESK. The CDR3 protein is CASSQERSGTGLDEQYF. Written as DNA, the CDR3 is TGTGCCAGCAGCCAAGAAAGGTCCGGGACAGGGTTAGACGAGCAGTACTTC.